This T cell receptor beta chain originates from a study of cytomegalovirus exposure and HLA in healthy donors. The study ran its PCR with 60 Vbeta and 13 Jbeta primers. Only in-frame clones appear in the TCRdb table, and some are missing; sequencing was by immunoSEQ multiplex PCR. The sample lists about 120,000 clones; approximately 82% were seen once. Trimming cost V 4 bases and J 2 bases; bases outside gene matches: 5. The CDR3 runs to 16 residues. Looked up from germline, CDR1 is SGHRS and CDR2 is YFSETQ. General study points: Apart from CMV serostatus, no immune exposure information was available. Rare TCR sequences dominated, though some public TCRs recurred in many donors. The authors enumerated roughly 160 TCR beta chains as linked to cytomegalovirus.

Remarks on this clone: Its antigen is undetermined.

This sequence originates from a man younger than 40 in good health and CMV-seropositive. Source material: PBMCs. This chain uses TRBV5-1 with TRBJ2-7; 14 nucleotides line up with TRBD2. The CDR3 coding sequence is TGCGCCAGCAGCGAGGGACTAGCGGGGGACACCTACGAGCAGTACTTC. Translated, it gives CASSEGLAGDTYEQYF. The full variable domain, in which reference TRBV5-1 and TRBJ2-7 provide the parts outside the CDR3, is KAGVTQTPRYLIKTRGQQVTLSCSPISGHRSVSWYQQTPGQGLQFLFEYFSETQRNKGNFPGRFSGRQFSNSRSEMNVSTLELGDSALYLCASSEGLAGDTYEQYFGPGTRLTVT.